Listed below are T cell receptor beta chains from one sample, sequenced in a study of cytomegalovirus exposure and HLA in healthy donors. The method was immunoSEQ multiplex PCR; TCRdb's version includes in-frame clones alone and lacks a portion of them. The sample lists 150,000 to 190,000 clones, roughly 80% seen once, with over 1.3% in the top ten. Input material: PBMCs. These TCRs come from a man younger than 35 in good health and CMV-seronegative. CDR3s include the opening cysteine and the closing phenylalanine or tryptophan. The order of the fields is clone size, V gene, J gene, CDR3 protein. Size is stated for part of the rows, as once, few or many counts, or as a class when the clone is expanded.

>NA|TRBV7-2|TRBJ2-1
CASSQGLAGYNEQFF
>NA|TRBV6-4|TRBJ2-1
CASSLDSYNEQFF
>NA|TRBV19|TRBJ1-1
CASSRARGALGLTEAFF
>many|TRBV6-7|TRBJ1-1
CASSPGAPNTEAFF
>NA|TRBV4-3|TRBJ2-1
CASSQDPAGVGRGGEQFF
>NA|TRBV7-8|TRBJ2-3
CASSLVAGVLERDTQYF
>NA|TRBV10-3|TRBJ1-2
CAIFGGNYGYTF
>NA|TRBV4-3|TRBJ1-2
CASSQEAEVYGYTF
>NA|TRBV5-6|TRBJ1-2
CASSGGVGYTF
>NA|TRBV25-1|TRBJ2-1
CASSPGTAYNEQFF
>once|TRBV19|TRBJ1-3
CASNQGNYGNTIYF
>NA|TRBV5-1|TRBJ1-1
CASSERATGRATEAFF
>NA|TRBV10-2|TRBJ2-7
CASSPPGSLLTRGYEQYF
>NA|TRBV2|TRBJ1-1
CASSEGISAFF
>NA|TRBV7-2|TRBJ1-4
CASSYNTVRGGEKLFF
>NA|TRBV19|TRBJ2-1
CASSIGQSLWRNEQFF
>NA|TRBV7-9|TRBJ2-7
CASSNSYEQYF
>NA|TRBV5-1|TRBJ2-5
CASSGDNQETQYF
>few|TRBV5-4|TRBJ2-7
CASSSKAGVEDEQYF
>NA|TRBV7-9|TRBJ1-2
CASKSLGADTF
>few|TRBV7-9|TRBJ2-3
CASSFGQGSTDTQYF
>NA|TRBV19|TRBJ2-3
CASTDRWSGTRSSTDTQYF
>few|TRBV4-1|TRBJ1-1
CASSQGPEAFF
>NA|TRBV9|TRBJ2-1
CASSVTSDNEQFF
>NA|TRBV10-3|TRBJ1-1
CAIMGTENTEAFF
>NA|TRBV6-5|NA
CASSRAGFSYEQYF
>NA|TRBV2|TRBJ2-7
CASRTLQVEHEQYF
>NA|TRBV11-3|TRBJ2-2
CASSLRAGGNTGELFF
>NA|TRBV25-1|TRBJ2-1
CASSARLAGQGNEQFF
>NA|TRBV2|TRBJ1-6
CASRPRQDYNSPLHF
>NA|TRBV11-2|TRBJ2-1
CASSSATGTGYNEQFF
>NA|TRBV6-5|TRBJ2-7
CASSPGGSNSYEQYF
>NA|TRBV28|TRBJ1-4
CASTSIQGQGHEKLFF
>NA|TRBV9|TRBJ1-2
CASSVGQVGYGYTF
>NA|TRBV7-9|TRBJ2-7
CASSLVALAGHEQYF
>NA|TRBV9|TRBJ2-6
CASSPAGTTDSGANVLTF
>NA|TRBV9|TRBJ1-1
CASSSGQLTNTEAFF
>NA|TRBV30|TRBJ2-3
CAWSVDGRTDTQYF
>NA|TRBV2|TRBJ1-2
CASRRGGNGGYTF
>NA|TRBV20-1|TRBJ2-7
CSASISGEQYF
>NA|TRBV19|TRBJ2-7
CASSHPGGYEEQYF
>NA|TRBV6-1|TRBJ1-5
CASSAGGDQPQHF
>NA|TRBV10-2|TRBJ1-1
CASRDTNTEAFF
>NA|TRBV12-5|TRBJ1-2
CASGLGTGIYGYTF
>few|TRBV6-5|TRBJ2-2
CATLGFRAGELFF
>NA|TRBV5-1|TRBJ2-7
CASSFIGQNYEQYF
>NA|TRBV5-1|TRBJ2-7
CASSLSRTSGSSSYEQYF
>NA|TRBV6-5|TRBJ1-6
CASSYSRVNSPLHF
>NA|TRBV7-9|TRBJ2-7
CASSSDRGHYEQYF
>few|TRBV28|TRBJ1-1
CASDRGRNTEAFF
>NA|TRBV5-1|TRBJ1-4
CASSLGQGGEKLFF
>NA|TRBV6-4|TRBJ2-3
CASSDGQGADTQYF
>NA|TRBV4-3|TRBJ2-1
CASSQAPAPDNEQFF
>NA|TRBV6-4|TRBJ2-2
CASSDKSRNTGELFF
>few|TRBV7-9|TRBJ2-7
CASSLARVQEEQYF
>NA|TRBV5-6|TRBJ2-5
CASNPSGLAVTQETQYF
>NA|TRBV14|TRBJ2-7
CASSLPGTGLYEQYF
>NA|TRBV19|TRBJ2-5
CASSPDPGLAGTSSETQYF